Here is one T cell receptor beta chain with its context. This receptor's antigen is unknown. Base qualities are missing; no much larger clone stands one base away. This specimen comes from a study of blood T cells in healthy people across ages (dated by TCRdb to about 2015). Study-wide context: Template switching captured roughly one uniquely barcoded TCR beta cDNA molecule per two T cells in model experiments. To track age-related changes in TCR beta repertoire diversity, the study relied on deep sequencing normalized with unique cDNA molecular identifiers. The donors were divided into four age groups: young (average approximately 17 years), middle-aged (about 40), aged (about 61) and long-lived (about 80). To avoid experimental bias, donors of different ages were randomly spread across the sequencing lanes. For two donors (one aged 18 to 29 and one aged 80 or older), the study analyzed two additional independent replicas of 1 million unique cDNA reads from the same blood draw. Study-level results and caveats: Compared with the aged group, the long-lived group had more naive CD4+ T cells, fewer expanded clones and increased TCR diversity, a pattern suggesting age selection. Because profiling used bulk unsorted PBMCs, naive and antigen-experienced compartments could not be compared conclusively. Estimates of total diversity based on one million sequenced T cells were considered lower bounds and underestimates. There was a strong correlation between observed TCR beta diversity and the percentage of naive T cells measured by flow cytometry. Because the CMV infection status of the donors was unknown, age-related changes in expanded clonotypes may potentially have been confounded. Observed TCR beta diversity per million T cells fell roughly linearly with age, and a significant reduction was already apparent by age roughly 40.

Libraries were prepared through 5' RACE. TCRdb records Illumina HiSeq 2500 as the sequencer. A second 7 to 11 cycle PCR used a sample-barcoded 5' primer and a J-beta primer mix. Each TCR beta cDNA molecule received a unique molecular identifier from a template-switch 5' adaptor carrying 12 random nucleotides. At least 2.5 million CDR3-containing paired-end reads were obtained from each sample. The Mint cDNA synthesis kit, primed by a TRBC-specific oligonucleotide, was used to synthesize first-strand cDNA from all RNA. All cDNA was treated with uracil-DNA glycosylase and then went through a first 18-cycle PCR with the universal primers M1SS and BC2_uni_R. The study's processing was this. Normalization of each sample was performed by random selection of 1 million high-quality reads, each carrying a distinct molecular identifier. Reads sharing molecular identifiers were discarded rather than binned into consensus sequences. MiTCR, set to a Q25 quality threshold and the strictest error-elimination algorithm, was used for CDR3 identification, clonotype clustering and error correction. A nonparametric unseen species model using Euler transformation provided a lower-bound estimate of total TCR beta diversity. The public reads were reanalyzed by TCRdb: fastp trimming at Q25, MiXCR alignment, in-frame beta chains only. Identical CDR3 protein sequences are pooled into one entry, listed with their most common genes and DNA. Here the V and J calls rest on TCRdb's processing, not on the authors' analysis. This sample comprises about 1.5 million distinct CDR3 sequences, 40% to 45% of them detected only once. In total, the top ten clones hold about 3.8% of the sample.

Reading from cysteine to phenylalanine, the CDR3 counts 15 amino acids. Only the CDR3 DNA stays, 45 bases, in frame from base 1. V is pruned by 3 bases and J by 6 bases, leaving 6 bases of the junction without a gene match. Via the germline V gene, CDR1 is LGHNA and CDR2 YSLEER. The donors were roughly 40 Caucasian individuals from Russia, aged roughly 6 to 100 years, who were systemically healthy. Ten milliliters of peripheral blood were drawn from each donor into EDTA-treated Vacutainer tubes. PBMCs were isolated by Ficoll-Paque density-gradient centrifugation, with at least 6 million obtained per sample. Total RNA was extracted from PBMCs with Trizol reagent, with at least 5 micrograms obtained per sample. For every donor, flow cytometry on a PBMC aliquot measured the percentage of naive CD45RAhigh/CD27high T cells.

The V gene is TRBV4-3 and the J gene is TRBJ2-2; TRBD2 lines up with 8 middle nucleotides. The sample comprised blood. This receptor was identified in a woman aged 18-29 years in good health. In nucleotides, the sequence is TGCGCCAGCAGCCAGGCTGCGGGAGGCCCCGGGGAGCTGTTTTTT. It is translated as CASSQAAGGPGELFF.